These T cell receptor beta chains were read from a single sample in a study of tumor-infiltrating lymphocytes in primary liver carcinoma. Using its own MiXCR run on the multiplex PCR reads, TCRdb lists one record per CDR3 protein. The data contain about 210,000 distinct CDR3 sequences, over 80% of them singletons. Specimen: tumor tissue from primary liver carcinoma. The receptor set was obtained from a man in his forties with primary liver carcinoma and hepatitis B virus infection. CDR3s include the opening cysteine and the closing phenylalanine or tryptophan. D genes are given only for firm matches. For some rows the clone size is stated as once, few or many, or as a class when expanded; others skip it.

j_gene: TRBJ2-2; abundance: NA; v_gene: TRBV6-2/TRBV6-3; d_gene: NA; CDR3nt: TGTGCCAGCAGTTTCTCTAGCGACACCAGGGAGTTGTTTTTT; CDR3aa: CASSFSSDTRELFF
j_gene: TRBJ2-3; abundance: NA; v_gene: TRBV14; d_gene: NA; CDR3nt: TGTGCCAGCAGCCTAGGATATACAAATACGCAGTATTTT; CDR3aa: CASSLGYTNTQYF
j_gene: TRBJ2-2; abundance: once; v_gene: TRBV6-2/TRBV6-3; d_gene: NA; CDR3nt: TGTGCCAAGAGTTACTCTAGCGACACCGGGGAGCTGTGTTTT; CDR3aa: CAKSYSSDTGELCF
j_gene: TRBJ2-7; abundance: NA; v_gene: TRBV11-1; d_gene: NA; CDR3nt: TGTGCCAGCAACTTAGGACCGGCGGGTGAAAGCTCCTACGAGCTGTACTTC; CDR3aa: CASNLGPAGESSYELYF
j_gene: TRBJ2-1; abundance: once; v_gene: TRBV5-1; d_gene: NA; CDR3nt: TGCGCCAGCAGCTTAGGGCTAGCGTGTAATAATGAGCAGTTCTTC; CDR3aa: CASSLGLACNNEQFF
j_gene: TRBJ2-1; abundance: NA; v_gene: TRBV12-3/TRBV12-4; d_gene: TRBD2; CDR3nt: TGTACCAGCAGTCATGGGACTAGTAATCTCTTC; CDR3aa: CTSSHGTSNLF
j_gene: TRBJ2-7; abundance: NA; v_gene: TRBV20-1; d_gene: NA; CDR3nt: TGCAGTGCTAGAGACAACAGGGAGAGGGACGAGCAGTACTTC; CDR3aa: CSARDNRERDEQYF
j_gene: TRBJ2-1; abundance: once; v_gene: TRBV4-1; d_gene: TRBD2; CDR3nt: TGCGCCAGCAGCCCCAGAAGGGTAGCGGGAGAGCGTAGCGAGCAGTTCTTC; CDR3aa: CASSPRRVAGERSEQFF
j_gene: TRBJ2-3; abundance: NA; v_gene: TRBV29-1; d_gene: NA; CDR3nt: TGCAGCGTCGCTGGAGTGGACTGGCGTAACACAGATACGCAGTATTTT; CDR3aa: CSVAGVDWRNTDTQYF
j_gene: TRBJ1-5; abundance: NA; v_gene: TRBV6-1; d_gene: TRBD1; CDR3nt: TGTGCCAGTAGTGAGCGACAGGGAATTAGCAATCAGCCCCAGCATTTT; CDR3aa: CASSERQGISNQPQHF
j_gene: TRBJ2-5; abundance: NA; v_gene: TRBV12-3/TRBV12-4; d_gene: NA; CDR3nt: TGTGCCAGCAGTTCAATGGTTCCGGAGACCCAGTACTTC; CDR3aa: CASSSMVPETQYF
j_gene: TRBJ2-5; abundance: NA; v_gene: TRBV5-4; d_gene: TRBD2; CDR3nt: TGTGCTAGCAGTCCCACTAGCGGGAAAGCTAAAGGGAGACCCCAGTACTTC; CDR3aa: CASSPTSGKAKGRPQYF
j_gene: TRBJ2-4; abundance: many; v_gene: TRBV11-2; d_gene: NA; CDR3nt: TGTGCCAGCAGCTTAGATAGAGCAGGTCTAGCCAAAAACATTCAGTACTTC; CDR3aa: CASSLDRAGLAKNIQYF
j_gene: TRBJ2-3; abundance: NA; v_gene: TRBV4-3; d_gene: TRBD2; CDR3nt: TGCGCCAGGAGCCAAGATGCCCTAGCGGCATATACGCAGTATTTC; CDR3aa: CARSQDALAAYTQYF
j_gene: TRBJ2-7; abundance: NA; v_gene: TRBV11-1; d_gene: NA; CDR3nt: TGTGCCGGCAGCTCATCCTGGGATTCCTCCTACGAGCAGTACTTC; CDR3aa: CAGSSSWDSSYEQYF
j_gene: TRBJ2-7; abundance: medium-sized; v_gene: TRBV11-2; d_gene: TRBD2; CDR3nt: TGTGCCAGCAGCTTAGCGGGCGGGAGTCACGACGAGCAGTACTTC; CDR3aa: CASSLAGGSHDEQYF
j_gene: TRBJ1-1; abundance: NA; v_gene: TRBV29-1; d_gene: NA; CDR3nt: TGCAGCGTCGGCACAGGGTGGGGCATGGACACTGAAGCTCTCTTT; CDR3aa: CSVGTGWGMDTEALF
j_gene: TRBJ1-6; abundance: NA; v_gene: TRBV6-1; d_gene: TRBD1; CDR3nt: TGTGCCAGCAGTGAACCACTGGGGACAGGGCGGAATTCACCACTCCACTTT; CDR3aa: CASSEPLGTGRNSPLHF
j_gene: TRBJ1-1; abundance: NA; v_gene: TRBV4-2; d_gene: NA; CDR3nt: TGTGCCAGCAGCCCGCCAATTGAAGCTTTCTTT; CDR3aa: CASSPPIEAFF
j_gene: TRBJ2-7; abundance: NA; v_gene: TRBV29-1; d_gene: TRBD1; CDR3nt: TGCAGCGTACAACTTACAGGGGGCAAGGGCGAGCAATACTTC; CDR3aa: CSVQLTGGKGEQYF
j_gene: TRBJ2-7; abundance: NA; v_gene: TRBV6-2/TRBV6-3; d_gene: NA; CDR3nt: TGTGTCAGCAGGCTGGTGGGAGTTTCAACCTACGAGCAGTACTTC; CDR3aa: CVSRLVGVSTYEQYF